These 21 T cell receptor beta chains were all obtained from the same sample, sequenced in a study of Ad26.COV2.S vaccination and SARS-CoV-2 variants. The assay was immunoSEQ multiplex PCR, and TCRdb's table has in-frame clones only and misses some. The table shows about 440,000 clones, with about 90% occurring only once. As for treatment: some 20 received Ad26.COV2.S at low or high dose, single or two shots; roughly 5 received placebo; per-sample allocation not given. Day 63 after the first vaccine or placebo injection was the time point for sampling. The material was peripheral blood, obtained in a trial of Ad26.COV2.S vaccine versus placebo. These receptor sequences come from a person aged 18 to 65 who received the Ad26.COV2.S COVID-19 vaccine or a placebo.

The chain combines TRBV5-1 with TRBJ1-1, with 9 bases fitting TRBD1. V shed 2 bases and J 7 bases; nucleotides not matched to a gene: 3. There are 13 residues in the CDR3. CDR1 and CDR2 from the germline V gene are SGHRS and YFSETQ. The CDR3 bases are TGCGCCAGCAGCTTCCGGACAGGGGATGAAGCTTTCTTT. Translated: CASSFRTGDEAFF.

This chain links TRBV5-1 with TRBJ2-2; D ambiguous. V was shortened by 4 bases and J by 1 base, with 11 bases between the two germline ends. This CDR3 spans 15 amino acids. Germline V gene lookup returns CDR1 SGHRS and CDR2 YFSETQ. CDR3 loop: CASSLLGENTGELFF. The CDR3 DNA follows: TGCGCCAGCAGCCTCTTAGGAGAGAACACCGGGGAGCTGTTTTTT.

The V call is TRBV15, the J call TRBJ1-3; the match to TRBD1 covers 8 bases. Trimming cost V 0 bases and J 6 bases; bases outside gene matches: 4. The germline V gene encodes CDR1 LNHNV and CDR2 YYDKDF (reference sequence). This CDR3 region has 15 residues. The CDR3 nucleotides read TGTGCCACCAGCAGAGATCGGCAGGGGGCAAACACCATATATTTT. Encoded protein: CATSRDRQGANTIYF.

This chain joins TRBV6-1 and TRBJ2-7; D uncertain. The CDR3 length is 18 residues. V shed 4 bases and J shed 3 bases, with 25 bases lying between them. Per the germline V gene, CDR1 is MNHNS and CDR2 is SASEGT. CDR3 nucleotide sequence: TGTGCCAGCAGTGGGGCCGAATCCCCGACCCAAATCTTCTACGAGCAGTACTTC. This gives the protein CASSGAESPTQIFYEQYF.

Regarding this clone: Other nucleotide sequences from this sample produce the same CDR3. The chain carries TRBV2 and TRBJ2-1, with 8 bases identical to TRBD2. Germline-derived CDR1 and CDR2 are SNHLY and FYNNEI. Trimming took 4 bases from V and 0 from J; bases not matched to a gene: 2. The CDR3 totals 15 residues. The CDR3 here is CASSATSGSYNEQFF. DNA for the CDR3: TGTGCCAGCAGTGCCACTAGCGGCTCCTACAATGAGCAGTTCTTC.

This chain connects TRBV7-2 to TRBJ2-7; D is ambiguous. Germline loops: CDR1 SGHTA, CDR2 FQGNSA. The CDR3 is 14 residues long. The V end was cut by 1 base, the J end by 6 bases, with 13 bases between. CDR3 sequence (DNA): TGTGCCAGCAGCTTAGTGGCGTTCTCGGGCGAGCAGTACTTC. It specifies CASSLVAFSGEQYF.

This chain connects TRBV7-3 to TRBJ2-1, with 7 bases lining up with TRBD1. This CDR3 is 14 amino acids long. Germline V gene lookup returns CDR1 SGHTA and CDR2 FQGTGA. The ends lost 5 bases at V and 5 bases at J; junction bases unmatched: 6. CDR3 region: CASSATGWDNEQFF. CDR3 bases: TGTGCCAGCAGCGCGACAGGGTGGGACAATGAGCAGTTCTTC. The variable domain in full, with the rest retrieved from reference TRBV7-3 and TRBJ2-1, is GAGVSQTPSNKVTEKGKYVELRCDPISGHTALYWYRQSLGQGPEFLIYFQGTGAADDSGLPNDRFFAVRPEGSVSTLKIQRTERGDSAVYLCASSATGWDNEQFFGPGTRLTVL.

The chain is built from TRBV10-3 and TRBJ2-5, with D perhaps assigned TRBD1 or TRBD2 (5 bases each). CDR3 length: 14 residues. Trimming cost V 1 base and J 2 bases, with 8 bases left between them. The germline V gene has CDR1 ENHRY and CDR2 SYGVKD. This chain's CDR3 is CAISELWGQETQYF. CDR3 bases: TGTGCCATCAGTGAGTTATGGGGGCAAGAGACCCAGTACTTC.

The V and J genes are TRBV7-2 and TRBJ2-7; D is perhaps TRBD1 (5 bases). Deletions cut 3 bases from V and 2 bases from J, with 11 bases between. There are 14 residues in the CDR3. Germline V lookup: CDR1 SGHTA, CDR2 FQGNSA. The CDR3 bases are TGTGCCAGCAGCTTGAAAGACAGCGCCTACGAGCAGTACTTC. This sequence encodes CASSLKDSAYEQYF.

CDR3 sequence reads: CAIRGQDAEAFF. CDR3 sequence (DNA): TGTGCCATAAGGGGACAAGACGCTGAAGCTTTCTTT. The chain is built from TRBV10-3 and TRBJ1-1; D possibly corresponds to TRBD1 (6 bases). Germline V gives CDR1 ENHRY, CDR2 SYGVKD. V shed 9 bases and J shed 6 bases, with 14 bases lying between them. The CDR3 is made up of 12 amino acids.

This CDR3 reads CASSPRSVANTGELFF. The CDR3 DNA reads TGTGCCAGCAGCCCCCGCAGTGTCGCGAACACCGGGGAGCTGTTTTTT. The rearrangement uses TRBV4-2 and TRBJ2-2; D is undetermined. The V and J ends lost 4 bases and 0 bases respectively, with 12 bases between them. The germline V gene has CDR1 LGHNA and CDR2 YNFKEQ. The CDR3 has 16 amino acids.

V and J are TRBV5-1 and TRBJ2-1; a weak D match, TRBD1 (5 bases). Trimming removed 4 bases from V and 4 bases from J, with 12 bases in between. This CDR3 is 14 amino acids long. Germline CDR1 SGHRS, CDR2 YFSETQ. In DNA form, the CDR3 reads TGCGCCAGCAGCGGAGCGACAGCGTACAATGAGCAGTTCTTC. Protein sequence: CASSGATAYNEQFF.

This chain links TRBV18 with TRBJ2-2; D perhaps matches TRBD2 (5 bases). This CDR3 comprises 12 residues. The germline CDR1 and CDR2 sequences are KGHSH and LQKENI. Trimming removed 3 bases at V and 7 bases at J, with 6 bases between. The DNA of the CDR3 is TGTGCCAGCTCACCGAGGGACGGGGAGCTGTTTTTT. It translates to CASSPRDGELFF.

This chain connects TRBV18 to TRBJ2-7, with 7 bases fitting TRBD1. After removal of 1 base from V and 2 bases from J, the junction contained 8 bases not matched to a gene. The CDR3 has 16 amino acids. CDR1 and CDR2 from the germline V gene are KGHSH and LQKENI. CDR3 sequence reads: CASSPLFRDRPYEQYF. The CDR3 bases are TGTGCCAGCTCACCACTTTTCCGGGACAGACCCTACGAGCAGTACTTC.

CDR3 DNA: TGTGCCAGCAGCTTAGCACAGTGGAGCTCCTACGAGCAGTACTTC. This gives the protein CASSLAQWSSYEQYF. The chain uses TRBV7-8 and TRBJ2-7; D gene unclear. The germline V and J ends were trimmed by 0 bases and 0 bases, with 9 bases remaining between them. CDR1 SGHVS and CDR2 FQNEAQ come from the germline V gene. The CDR3 is made up of 15 amino acids.

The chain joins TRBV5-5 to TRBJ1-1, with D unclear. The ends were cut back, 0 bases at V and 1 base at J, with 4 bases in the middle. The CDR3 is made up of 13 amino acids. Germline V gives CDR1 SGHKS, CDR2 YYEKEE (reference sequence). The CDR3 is CASSLAGNTEAFF. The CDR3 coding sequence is TGTGCCAGCAGCTTGGCCGGGAACACTGAAGCTTTCTTT.

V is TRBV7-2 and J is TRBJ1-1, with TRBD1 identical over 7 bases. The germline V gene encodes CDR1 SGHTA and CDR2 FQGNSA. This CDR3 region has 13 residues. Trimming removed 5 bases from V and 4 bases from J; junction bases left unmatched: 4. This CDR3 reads CASSHRGVTEAFF. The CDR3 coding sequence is TGTGCCAGCAGCCACAGGGGAGTCACTGAAGCTTTCTTT.

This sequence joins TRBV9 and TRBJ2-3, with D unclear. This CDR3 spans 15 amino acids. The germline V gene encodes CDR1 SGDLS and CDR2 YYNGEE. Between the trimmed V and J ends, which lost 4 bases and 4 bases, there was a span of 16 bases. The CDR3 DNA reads TGTGCCAGCAGCAAGTTAGTAGGGAATGCAGATACGCAGTATTTT. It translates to CASSKLVGNADTQYF.

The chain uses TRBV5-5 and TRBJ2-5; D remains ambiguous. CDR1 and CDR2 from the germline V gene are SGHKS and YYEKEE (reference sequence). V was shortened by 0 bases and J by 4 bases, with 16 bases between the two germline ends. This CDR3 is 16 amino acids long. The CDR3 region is CASSLVASLGPETQYF. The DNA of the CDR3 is TGTGCCAGCAGCTTGGTTGCCAGTCTGGGTCCAGAGACCCAGTACTTC.

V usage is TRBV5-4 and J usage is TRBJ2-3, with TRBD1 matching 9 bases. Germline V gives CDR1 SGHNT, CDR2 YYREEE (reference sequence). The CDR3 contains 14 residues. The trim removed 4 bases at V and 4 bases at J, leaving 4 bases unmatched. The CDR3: CASSRDRAPDTQYF. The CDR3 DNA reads TGTGCCAGCAGCCGGGACAGGGCCCCAGATACGCAGTATTTT.

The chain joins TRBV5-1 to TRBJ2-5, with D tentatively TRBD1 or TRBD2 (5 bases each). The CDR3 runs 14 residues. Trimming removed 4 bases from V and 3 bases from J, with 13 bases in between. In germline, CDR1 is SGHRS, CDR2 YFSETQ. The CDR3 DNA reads TGCGCCAGCAGCCCAGGGACGGAAGAAGAGACCCAGTACTTC. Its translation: CASSPGTEEETQYF.